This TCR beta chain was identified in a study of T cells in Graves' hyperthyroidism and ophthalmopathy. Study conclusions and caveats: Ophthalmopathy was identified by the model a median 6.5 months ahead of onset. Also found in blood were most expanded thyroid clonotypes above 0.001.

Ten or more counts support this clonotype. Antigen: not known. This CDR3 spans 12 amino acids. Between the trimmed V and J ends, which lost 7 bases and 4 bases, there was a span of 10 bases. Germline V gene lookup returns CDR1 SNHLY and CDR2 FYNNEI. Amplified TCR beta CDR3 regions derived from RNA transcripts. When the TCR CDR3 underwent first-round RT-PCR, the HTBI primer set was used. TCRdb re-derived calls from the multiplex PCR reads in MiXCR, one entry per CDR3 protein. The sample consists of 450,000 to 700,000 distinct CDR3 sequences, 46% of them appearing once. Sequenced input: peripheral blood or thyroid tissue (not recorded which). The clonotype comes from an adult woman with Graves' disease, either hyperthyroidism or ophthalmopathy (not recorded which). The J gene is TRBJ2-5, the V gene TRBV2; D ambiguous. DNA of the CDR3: TGTGCCAGCAAGTACGGGCTAGAGACCCAGTACTTC. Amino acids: CASKYGLETQYF.